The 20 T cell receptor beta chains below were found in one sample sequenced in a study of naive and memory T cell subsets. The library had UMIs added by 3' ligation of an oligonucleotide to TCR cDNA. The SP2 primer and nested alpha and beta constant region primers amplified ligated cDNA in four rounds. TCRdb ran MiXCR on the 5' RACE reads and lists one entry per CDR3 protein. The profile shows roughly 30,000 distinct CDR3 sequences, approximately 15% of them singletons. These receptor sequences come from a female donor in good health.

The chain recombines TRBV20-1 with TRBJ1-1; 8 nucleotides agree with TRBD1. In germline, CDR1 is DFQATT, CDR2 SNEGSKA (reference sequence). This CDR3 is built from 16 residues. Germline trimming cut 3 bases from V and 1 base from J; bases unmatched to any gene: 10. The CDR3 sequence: CSARPYRGFENTEAFF. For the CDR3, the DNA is TGCAGTGCTAGGCCCTACAGGGGGTTCGAGAACACTGAAGCTTTCTTT.

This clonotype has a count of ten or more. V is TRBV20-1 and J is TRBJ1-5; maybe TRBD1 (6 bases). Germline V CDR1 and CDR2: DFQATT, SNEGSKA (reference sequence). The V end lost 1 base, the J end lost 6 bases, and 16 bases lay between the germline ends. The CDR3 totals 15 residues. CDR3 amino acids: CSARVQGPLGQPQHF. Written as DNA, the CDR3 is TGCAGTGCTAGAGTACAGGGACCTCTGGGTCAGCCCCAGCATTTT.

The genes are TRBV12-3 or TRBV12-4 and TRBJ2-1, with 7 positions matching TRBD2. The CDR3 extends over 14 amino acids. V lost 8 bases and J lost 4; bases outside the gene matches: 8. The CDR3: CASVERGGYNEQFF. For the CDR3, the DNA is TGTGCCAGCGTGGAGCGGGGAGGTTACAATGAGCAGTTCTTC.

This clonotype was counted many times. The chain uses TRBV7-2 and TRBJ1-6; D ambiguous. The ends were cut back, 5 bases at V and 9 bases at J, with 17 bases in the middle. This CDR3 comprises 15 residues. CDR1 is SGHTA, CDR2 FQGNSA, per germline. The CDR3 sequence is CASSPGPSTTSPLHF. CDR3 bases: TGTGCCAGCAGCCCCGGGCCCTCGACCACTTCACCCCTCCACTTT.

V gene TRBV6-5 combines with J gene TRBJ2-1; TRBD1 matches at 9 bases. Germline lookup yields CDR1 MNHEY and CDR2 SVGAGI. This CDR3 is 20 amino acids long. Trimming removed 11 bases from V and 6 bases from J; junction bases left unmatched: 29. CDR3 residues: CASRGPRTGVGGGAINEQFF. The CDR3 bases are TGTGCCTCAAGAGGCCCCCGGACAGGGGTAGGGGGGGGGGCTATCAATGAGCAGTTCTTC.

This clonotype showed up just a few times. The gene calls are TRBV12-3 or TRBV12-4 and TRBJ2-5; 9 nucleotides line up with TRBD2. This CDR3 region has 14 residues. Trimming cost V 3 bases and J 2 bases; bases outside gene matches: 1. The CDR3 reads CASSLRGGQETQYF. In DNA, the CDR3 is TGTGCCAGCAGTTTGCGGGGGGGTCAAGAGACCCAGTACTTC.

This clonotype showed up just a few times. The CDR3 reads CASSVDRGLNGYTF. In DNA form, the CDR3 reads TGTGCCAGCAGTGTGGACAGGGGGCTTAATGGCTACACCTTC. The chain is built from TRBV6-1 and TRBJ1-2; 11 nucleotides line up with TRBD1. Germline loops: CDR1 MNHNS, CDR2 SASEGT. CDR3 length: 14 residues. J was trimmed by 6 bases and V by 4 bases; bases with no gene match: 4.

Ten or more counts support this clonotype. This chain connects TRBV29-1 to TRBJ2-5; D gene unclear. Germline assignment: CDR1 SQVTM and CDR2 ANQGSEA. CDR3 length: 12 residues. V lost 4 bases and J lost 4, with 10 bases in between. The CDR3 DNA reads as TGCAGCGTTGCCCGGGTTGGAGAGACCCAGTACTTC. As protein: CSVARVGETQYF.

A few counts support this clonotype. CDR3 region: CASSLNNEQFF. For the CDR3, the DNA is TGTGCCAGCAGCTTAAACAATGAGCAGTTCTTC. The rearrangement links TRBV7-6 to TRBJ2-1; D is unresolved. CDR3 length: 11 residues. Trimming left V 2 bases short and J 5 bases short, with 1 base between. CDR1 is SGHVS and CDR2 is FNYEAQ in the germline V gene.

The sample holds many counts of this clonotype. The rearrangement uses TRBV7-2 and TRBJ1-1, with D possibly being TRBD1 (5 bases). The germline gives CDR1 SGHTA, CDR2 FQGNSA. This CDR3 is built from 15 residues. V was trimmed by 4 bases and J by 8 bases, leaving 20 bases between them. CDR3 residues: CASSSTSGRVAEAFF. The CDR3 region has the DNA TGTGCCAGCAGCTCCACCAGCGGCAGGGTCGCGGAAGCTTTCTTT.

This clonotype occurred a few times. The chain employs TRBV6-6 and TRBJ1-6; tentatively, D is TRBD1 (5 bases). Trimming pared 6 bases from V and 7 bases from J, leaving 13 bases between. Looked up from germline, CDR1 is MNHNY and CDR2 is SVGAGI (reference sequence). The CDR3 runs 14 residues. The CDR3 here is CASRTGTVNSPLHF. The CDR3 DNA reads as TGTGCCAGCAGAACCGGGACGGTCAATTCACCCCTCCACTTT.

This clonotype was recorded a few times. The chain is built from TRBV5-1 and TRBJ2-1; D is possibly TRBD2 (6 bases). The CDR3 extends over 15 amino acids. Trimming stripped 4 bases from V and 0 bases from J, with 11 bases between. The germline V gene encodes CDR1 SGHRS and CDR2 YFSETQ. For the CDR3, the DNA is TGCGCCAGCAGCGGGACTCCCGGCTCCTACAATGAGCAGTTCTTC. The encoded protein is CASSGTPGSYNEQFF.

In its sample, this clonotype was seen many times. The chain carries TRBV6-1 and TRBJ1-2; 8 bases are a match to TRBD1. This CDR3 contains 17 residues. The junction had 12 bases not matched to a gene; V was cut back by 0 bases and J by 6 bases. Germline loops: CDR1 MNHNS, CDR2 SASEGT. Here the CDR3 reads CASSEAPLRQGADGYTF. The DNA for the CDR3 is TGTGCCAGCAGTGAAGCCCCTCTGAGGCAGGGGGCGGATGGCTACACCTTC.

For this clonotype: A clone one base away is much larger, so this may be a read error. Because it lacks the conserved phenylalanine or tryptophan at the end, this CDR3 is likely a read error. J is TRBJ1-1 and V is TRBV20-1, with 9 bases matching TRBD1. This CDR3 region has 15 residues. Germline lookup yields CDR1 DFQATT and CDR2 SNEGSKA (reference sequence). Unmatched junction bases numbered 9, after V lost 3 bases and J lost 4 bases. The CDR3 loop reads CSARATGQGSTEAFS. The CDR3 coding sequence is TGCAGTGCTAGGGCGACTGGACAGGGGAGCACTGAAGCTTTCTCT.

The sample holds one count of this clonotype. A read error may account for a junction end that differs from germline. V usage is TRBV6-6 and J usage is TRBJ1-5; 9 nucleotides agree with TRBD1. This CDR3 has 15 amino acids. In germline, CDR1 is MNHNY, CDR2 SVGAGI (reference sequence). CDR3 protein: CASSYGQGINQPRHF. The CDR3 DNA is TGTGCCAGCAGTTATGGACAGGGGATCAATCAGCCCCGGCATTTT.

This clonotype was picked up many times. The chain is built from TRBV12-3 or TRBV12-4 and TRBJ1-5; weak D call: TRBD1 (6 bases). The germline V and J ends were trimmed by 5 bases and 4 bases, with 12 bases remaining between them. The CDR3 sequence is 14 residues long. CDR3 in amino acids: CASSARTVNQPQHF. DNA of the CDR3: TGTGCCAGCAGTGCCCGGACAGTTAATCAGCCCCAGCATTTT.

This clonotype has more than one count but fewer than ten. CDR3 loop: CSVRDTEGETQYF. The CDR3 DNA reads as TGCAGCGTTCGGGACACCGAAGGAGAGACCCAGTACTTC. The rearrangement uses TRBV29-1 and TRBJ2-5, with D perhaps matching TRBD1 (6 bases). V was pared by 5 bases and J by 4 bases, with 14 bases between. CDR1 is SQVTM and CDR2 is ANQGSEA in the germline V gene. The CDR3 is 13 residues long.

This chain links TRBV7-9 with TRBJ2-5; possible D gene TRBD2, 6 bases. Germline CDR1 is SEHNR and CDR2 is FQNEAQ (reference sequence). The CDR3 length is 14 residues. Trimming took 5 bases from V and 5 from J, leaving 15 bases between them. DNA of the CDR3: TGTGCCAGCAGCCCCACCGGGACTTGGGAGACCCAGTACTTC. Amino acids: CASSPTGTWETQYF.

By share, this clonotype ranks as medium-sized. CDR3 in DNA: TGTGCCAGCTCACCACGGTCACAGGGGCCTGCCGGGGAGCTGTTTTTT. It codes for CASSPRSQGPAGELFF. The J gene is TRBJ2-2, the V gene TRBV18; 7 bases agree with TRBD1. CDR3 length: 16 amino acids. Trimming cost V 1 base and J 6 bases; bases outside gene matches: 8. From germline, CDR1 is KGHSH and CDR2 LQKENI. The whole variable domain, remainder taken from reference TRBV18 and TRBJ2-2, is NAGVMQNPRHLVRRRGQEARLRCSPMKGHSHVYWYRQLPEEGLKFMVYLQKENIIDESGMPKERFSAEFPKEGPSILRIQQVVRGDSAAYFCASSPRSQGPAGELFFGEGSRLTVL.

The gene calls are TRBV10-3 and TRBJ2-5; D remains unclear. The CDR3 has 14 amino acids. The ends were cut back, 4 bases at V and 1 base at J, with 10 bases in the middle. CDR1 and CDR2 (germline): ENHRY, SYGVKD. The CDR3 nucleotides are TGTGCCATCAGTGTCGGTTCCGGCCAAGAGACCCAGTACTTC. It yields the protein CAISVGSGQETQYF.